This T cell receptor (beta chain) was sequenced for a study of blood T cell repertoires in COVID-19. Germline CDR1 SGHDN, CDR2 FVKESK. This CDR3 region has 11 residues. V gave up 8 bases and J gave up 6 bases, with 9 bases separating them. Measured with immunoSEQ multiplex PCR; TCRdb has only the in-frame clones, and not every one. Of 64,000 or so clones in the sample, roughly 80% were seen once. The chain has TRBV14 and TRBJ2-3; D gene ambiguous. Sequenced material: peripheral blood. This TCR came from a human donor in a cohort sampled during active COVID-19. CDR3 nucleotides: TGTGCCAGCTCCCTCTTGGATACGCAGTATTTT. Its translation is CASSLLDTQYF.